These T cell receptor beta chains were read from a single sample in a study of T cells in Graves' hyperthyroidism and ophthalmopathy. In TCRdb, the multiplex PCR reads were re-called with MiXCR into one record per CDR3 protein. Among around 620,000 distinct CDR3 sequences listed, approximately 14% were seen once. Sequencing was performed on blood. These receptors came from a young woman with Graves' ophthalmopathy. CDR3s include the opening cysteine and the closing phenylalanine or tryptophan. The D gene is left open where the match is weak. Clone size appears in some rows only: once, few, many, or a class for an expanded clone.

clone size	V gene	J gene	D gene	CDR3 DNA	CDR3 protein
.	TRBV20-1	TRBJ1-5	.	TGCAGTGCTAGCAGTGCAGGGATTGGTCAGCCCCAGCATTTT	CSASSAGIGQPQHF
many	TRBV12-3/TRBV12-4	TRBJ2-1	TRBD1	TGTGCCAGCAGTGTGGGACAGGGGGCCTACAATGAGCAGTTCTTC	CASSVGQGAYNEQFF
many	TRBV20-1	TRBJ1-6	.	TGCAGTGCTCTAGTTGAGGACGTTGGGGCCCTCCACTTT	CSALVEDVGALHF
many	TRBV7-2	TRBJ2-5	.	TGTGCCAGCAGCTCCTACGGGACCCAAGAGACCCAGTACTTC	CASSSYGTQETQYF
many	TRBV7-9	TRBJ1-4	TRBD1	TGTGCCAGCAGCTCCGGGACAGGTGAAAAACTGTTTTTT	CASSSGTGEKLFF
many	TRBV6-2/TRBV6-3	TRBJ2-5	.	TGTGCCAGCAGTTATATTAGGGCAGGCCATGAGACCCAGTACTTC	CASSYIRAGHETQYF
many	TRBV7-8	TRBJ1-1	.	TGTGCCAGCAGCCCCCAGGACATGAACACTGAAGCTTTCTTT	CASSPQDMNTEAFF
many	TRBV6-5	TRBJ1-5	TRBD1	TGTGCCAGCAGTTACTCCTGGACAGGGGAAAATCAGCCCCAGCATTTT	CASSYSWTGENQPQHF
many	TRBV11-2	TRBJ2-1	TRBD2	TGTGCCAGCAGCCCAGAGCCTAGCGGGAGGTCCCATGAGCAGTTCTTC	CASSPEPSGRSHEQFF
.	TRBV5-8	TRBJ2-3	TRBD2	TGTGCCAGCAGCTTCCCCACTAGCGGGAGTCTAAATACGCAGTATTTT	CASSFPTSGSLNTQYF
few	TRBV9	TRBJ1-5	TRBD1	TGTGCCAGCAGCGTTGGGACAGGGGTTGGTCAGCCCCAGCATTTT	CASSVGTGVGQPQHF
many	TRBV7-2	TRBJ2-7	TRBD2	TGTGCCAGCAGCTCCCGGACTAGCGGGTACCTATCCTACGAGCAGTACTTC	CASSSRTSGYLSYEQYF
many	TRBV6-7	TRBJ1-5	.	TGTGCCAGCAGTATACTAGAAACCACCCATTATAGCAATCAGCCCCAGCATTTT	CASSILETTHYSNQPQHF
few	TRBV9	TRBJ1-1	TRBD1	TGTGCCAGCAGCGAACAGGGGGCTGCAGCTTTCTTT	CASSEQGAAAFF
.	TRBV7-8	TRBJ2-5	TRBD1	TGTGCCAGCAGCCCCAGTCGCGACAGGGTAGAGACCCAGTACTTC	CASSPSRDRVETQYF
.	TRBV18	TRBJ2-2	TRBD1	TGTGCCAGCTCACCTTACGGACAGGGATACACCGGGGAGCTGTTTTTT	CASSPYGQGYTGELFF
many	TRBV7-2	TRBJ2-7	TRBD2	TGTGCCAGCAGCTTGACGAGCGGGAGAACGGACGAGCAGTACTTC	CASSLTSGRTDEQYF
many	TRBV30	TRBJ2-7	.	TGTGCCTGGAGTGTCTCTACCTACGGGAGTGTCGAGCAGTACTTC	CAWSVSTYGSVEQYF
many	TRBV7-8	TRBJ1-2	.	TGTGCCAGCAGCTCGGGGGTTTATGGCTACACCTTC	CASSSGVYGYTF
few	TRBV29-1	TRBJ2-3	TRBD1	TGCACCACGCCAGGGGGCTGGGGAACAGATACGCAGTATTTT	CTTPGGWGTDTQYF
.	TRBV27	TRBJ2-1	.	TGTGCCAGCACTGCCGGGAGCTCCTACAATGAGCAGTTCTTC	CASTAGSSYNEQFF
.	TRBV3-1	TRBJ2-1	TRBD2	TGTGCCAGCAGCCAACGGACTAGCGGGTTGGGCTCCTACAATGAGCAGTTCTTC	CASSQRTSGLGSYNEQFF